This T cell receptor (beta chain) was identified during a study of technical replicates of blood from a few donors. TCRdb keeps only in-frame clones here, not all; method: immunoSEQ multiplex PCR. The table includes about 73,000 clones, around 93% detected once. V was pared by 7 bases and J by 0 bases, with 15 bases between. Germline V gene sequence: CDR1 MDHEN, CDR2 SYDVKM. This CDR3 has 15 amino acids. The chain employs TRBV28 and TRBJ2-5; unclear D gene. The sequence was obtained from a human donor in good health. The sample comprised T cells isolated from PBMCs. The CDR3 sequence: CASNLKSYYQETQYF. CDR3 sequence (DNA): TGTGCCAGCAATCTTAAATCGTATTACCAAGAGACCCAGTACTTC.